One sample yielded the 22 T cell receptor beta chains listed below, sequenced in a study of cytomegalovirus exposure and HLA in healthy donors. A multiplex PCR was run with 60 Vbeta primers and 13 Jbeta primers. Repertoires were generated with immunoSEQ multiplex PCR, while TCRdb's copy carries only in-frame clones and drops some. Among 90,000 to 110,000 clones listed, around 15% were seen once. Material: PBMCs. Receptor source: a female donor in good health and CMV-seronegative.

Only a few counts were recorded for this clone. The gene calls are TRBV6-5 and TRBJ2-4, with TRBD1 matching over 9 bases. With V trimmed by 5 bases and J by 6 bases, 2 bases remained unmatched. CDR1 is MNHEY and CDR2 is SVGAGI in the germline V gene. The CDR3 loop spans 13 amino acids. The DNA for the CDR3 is TGTGCCAGCAGTGGACAGGGGAGAAACATTCAGTACTTC. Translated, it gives CASSGQGRNIQYF.

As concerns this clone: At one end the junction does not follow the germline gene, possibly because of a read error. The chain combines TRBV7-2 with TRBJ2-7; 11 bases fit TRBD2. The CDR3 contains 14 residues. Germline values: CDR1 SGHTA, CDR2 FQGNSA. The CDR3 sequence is CARRRLAGPYEQYF. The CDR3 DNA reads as TGTGCCCGCAGGAGACTAGCGGGGCCCTACGAGCAGTACTTC.

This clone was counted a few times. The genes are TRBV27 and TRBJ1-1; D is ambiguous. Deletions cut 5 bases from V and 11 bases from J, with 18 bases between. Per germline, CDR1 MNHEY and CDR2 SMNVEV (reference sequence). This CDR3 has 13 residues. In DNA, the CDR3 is TGTGCCAGCAGTCCTGCTGTCGGGGTCTATGCTTTCTTT. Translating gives CASSPAVGVYAFF.

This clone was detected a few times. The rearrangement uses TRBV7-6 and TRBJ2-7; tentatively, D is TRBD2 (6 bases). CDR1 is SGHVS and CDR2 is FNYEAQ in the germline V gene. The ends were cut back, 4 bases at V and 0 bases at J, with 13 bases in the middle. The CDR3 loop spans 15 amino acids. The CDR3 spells CASSYESGSSYEQYF. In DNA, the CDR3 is TGTGCCAGCAGCTATGAAAGCGGGTCCTCCTACGAGCAGTACTTC.

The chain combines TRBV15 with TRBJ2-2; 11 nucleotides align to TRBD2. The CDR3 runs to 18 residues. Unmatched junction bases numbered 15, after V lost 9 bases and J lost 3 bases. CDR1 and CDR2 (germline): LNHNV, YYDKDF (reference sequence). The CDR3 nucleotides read TGTGCCACTGGGCGCACCGGGACTAGCGGTTTAGACACCGGGGAGCTGTTTTTT. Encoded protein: CATGRTGTSGLDTGELFF.

The CDR3 DNA sequence: TGCGCCAGCAGCCAAGATCCCTGGCGGGGCTCTGGAAACACCATATATTTT. Amino acids: CASSQDPWRGSGNTIYF. This chain uses TRBV4-3 with TRBJ1-3; no reliable D call. The germline V gene has CDR1 LGHNA and CDR2 YSLEER. CDR3 length: 17 residues. Deletions cut 0 bases from V and 0 bases from J, with 12 bases between.

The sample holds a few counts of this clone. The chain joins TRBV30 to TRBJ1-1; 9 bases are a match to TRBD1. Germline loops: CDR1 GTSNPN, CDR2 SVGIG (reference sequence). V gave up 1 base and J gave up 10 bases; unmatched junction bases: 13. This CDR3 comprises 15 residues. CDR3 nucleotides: TGTGCCTGGAGTGCGGTTGGACAGGGGCCCGGCGGAGCTTTCTTT. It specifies CAWSAVGQGPGGAFF.

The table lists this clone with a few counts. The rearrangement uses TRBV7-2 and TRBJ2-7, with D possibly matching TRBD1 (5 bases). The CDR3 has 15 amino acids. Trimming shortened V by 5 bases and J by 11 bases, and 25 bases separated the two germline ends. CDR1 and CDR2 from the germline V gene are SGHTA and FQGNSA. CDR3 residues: CASSPDPAQGPPEYF. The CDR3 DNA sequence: TGTGCCAGCAGCCCCGACCCCGCCCAGGGCCCACCGGAGTACTTC.

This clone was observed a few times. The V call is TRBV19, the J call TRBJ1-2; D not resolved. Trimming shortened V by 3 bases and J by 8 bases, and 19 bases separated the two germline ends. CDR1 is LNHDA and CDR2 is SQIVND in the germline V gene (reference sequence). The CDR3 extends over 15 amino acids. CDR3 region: CASSIVGGRRRGYTF. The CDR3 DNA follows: TGTGCCAGTAGTATTGTTGGCGGGAGGCGTCGGGGCTACACCTTC.

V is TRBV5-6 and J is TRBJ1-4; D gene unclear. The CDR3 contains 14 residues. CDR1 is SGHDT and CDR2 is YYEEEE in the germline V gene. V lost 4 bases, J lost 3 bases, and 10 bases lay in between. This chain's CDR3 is CASSLGSPNEKLFF. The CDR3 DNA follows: TGTGCCAGCAGCCTCGGGAGCCCTAATGAAAAACTGTTTTTT.

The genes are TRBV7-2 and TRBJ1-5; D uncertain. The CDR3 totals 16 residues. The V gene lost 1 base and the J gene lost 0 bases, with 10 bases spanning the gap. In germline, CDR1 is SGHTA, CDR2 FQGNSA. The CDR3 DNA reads TGTGCCAGCAGCTTAGGGTGGCAGTCTAGCAATCAGCCCCAGCATTTT. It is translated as CASSLGWQSSNQPQHF.

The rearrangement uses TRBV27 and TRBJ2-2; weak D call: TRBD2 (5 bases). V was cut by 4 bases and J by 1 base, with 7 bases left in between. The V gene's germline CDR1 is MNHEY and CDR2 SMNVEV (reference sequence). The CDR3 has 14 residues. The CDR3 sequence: CASSWEWNTGELFF. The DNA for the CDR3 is TGTGCCAGCAGTTGGGAGTGGAACACCGGGGAGCTGTTTTTT.

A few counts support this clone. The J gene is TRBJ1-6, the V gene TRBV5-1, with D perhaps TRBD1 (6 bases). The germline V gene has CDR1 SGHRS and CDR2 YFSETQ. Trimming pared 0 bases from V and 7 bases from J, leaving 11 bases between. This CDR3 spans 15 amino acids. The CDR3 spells CASSLDRALNSPLHF. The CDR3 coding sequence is TGCGCCAGCAGCTTGGACAGGGCGCTCAATTCACCCCTCCACTTT.

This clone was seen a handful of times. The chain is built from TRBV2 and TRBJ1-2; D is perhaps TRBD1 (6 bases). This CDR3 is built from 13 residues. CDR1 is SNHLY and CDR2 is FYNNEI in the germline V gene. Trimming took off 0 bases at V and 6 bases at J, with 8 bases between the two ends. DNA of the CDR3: TGTGCCAGCAGTGAAGCGGCAGGGGATGGCTACACCTTC. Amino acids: CASSEAAGDGYTF.

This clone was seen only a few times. The CDR3 nucleotides read TGTGCCAGCAGCTTAAGTAGAAACACTGAAGCTTTCTTT. Protein: CASSLSRNTEAFF. The chain carries TRBV7-6 and TRBJ1-1; the D is unclear. The germline gives CDR1 SGHVS, CDR2 FNYEAQ. CDR3 length: 13 amino acids. The V end lost 2 bases, the J end lost 2 bases, and 6 bases lay between the germline ends.

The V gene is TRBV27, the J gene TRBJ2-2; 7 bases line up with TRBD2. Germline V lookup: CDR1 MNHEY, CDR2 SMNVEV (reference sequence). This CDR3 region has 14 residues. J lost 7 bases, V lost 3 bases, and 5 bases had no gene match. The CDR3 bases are TGTGCCAGCAGTTTGTCCGGGGAGGGCGGGGAGCTGTTTTTT. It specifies CASSLSGEGGELFF.

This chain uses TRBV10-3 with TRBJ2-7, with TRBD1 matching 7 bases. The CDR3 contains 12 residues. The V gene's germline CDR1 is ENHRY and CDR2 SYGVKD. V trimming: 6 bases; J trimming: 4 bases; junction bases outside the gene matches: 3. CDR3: CAISRDSYEQYF. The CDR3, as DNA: TGTGCCATCAGCCGGGACAGTTACGAGCAGTACTTC.

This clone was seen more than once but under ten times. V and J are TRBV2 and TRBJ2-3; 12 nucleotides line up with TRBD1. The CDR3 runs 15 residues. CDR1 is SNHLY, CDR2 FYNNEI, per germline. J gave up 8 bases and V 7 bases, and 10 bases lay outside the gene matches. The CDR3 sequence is CASTLPGQGAGTQYF. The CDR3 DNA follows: TGTGCCAGCACCCTACCGGGACAGGGGGCGGGTACGCAGTATTTT.

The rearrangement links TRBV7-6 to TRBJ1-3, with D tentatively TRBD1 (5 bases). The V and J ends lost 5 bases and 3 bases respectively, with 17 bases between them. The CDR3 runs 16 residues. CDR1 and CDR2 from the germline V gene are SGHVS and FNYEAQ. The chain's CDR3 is CASSLPVLGDGNTIYF. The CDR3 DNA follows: TGTGCCAGCAGCCTCCCGGTGTTAGGGGATGGAAACACCATATATTTT.

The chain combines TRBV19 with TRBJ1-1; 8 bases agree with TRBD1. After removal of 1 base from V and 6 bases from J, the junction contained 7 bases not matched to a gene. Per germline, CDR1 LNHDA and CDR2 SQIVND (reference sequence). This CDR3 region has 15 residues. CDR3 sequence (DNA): TGTGCCAGTAGTATAGTGGCCCAGGGGGCTGCTGAAGCTTTCTTT. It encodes CASSIVAQGAAEAFF.

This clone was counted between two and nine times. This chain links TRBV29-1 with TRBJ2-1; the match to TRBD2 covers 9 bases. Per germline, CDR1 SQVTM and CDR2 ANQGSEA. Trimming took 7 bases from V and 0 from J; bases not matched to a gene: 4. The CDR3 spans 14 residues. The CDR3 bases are TGCAGCGCTAGCGGGACTAGCTCCTACAATGAGCAGTTCTTC. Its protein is CSASGTSSYNEQFF.

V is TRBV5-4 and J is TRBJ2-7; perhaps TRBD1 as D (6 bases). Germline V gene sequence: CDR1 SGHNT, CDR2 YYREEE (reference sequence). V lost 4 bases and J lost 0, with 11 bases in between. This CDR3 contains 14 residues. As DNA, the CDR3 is TGTGCCAGCAGCCCCCAGGGGCCCTCCTACGAGCAGTACTTC. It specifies CASSPQGPSYEQYF. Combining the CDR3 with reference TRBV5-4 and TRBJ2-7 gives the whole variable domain ETGVTQSPTHLIKTRGQQVTLRCSSQSGHNTVSWYQQALGQGPQFIFQYYREEENGRGNFPPRFSGLQFPNYSSELNVNALELDDSALYLCASSPQGPSYEQYFGPGTRLTVT.